This T cell receptor beta chain was obtained from a study of T cells in Graves' hyperthyroidism and ophthalmopathy. Study-wide points: For ophthalmopathy, model prediction preceded onset by a median approximately 6 months.

The V and J ends lost 2 bases and 6 bases, in that order; junction bases with no gene match: 6. The V gene's germline CDR1 is SGHRS and CDR2 YFSETQ. The CDR3 has 14 amino acids. Template material for amplifying TCR beta CDR3 regions consisted of RNA transcripts. The HTBI primer set drove a first-round RT-PCR of the TCR CDR3. TCRdb re-called the multiplex PCR reads through MiXCR, storing one row per CDR3 protein. The sample includes about 760,000 distinct CDR3 sequences, just over 35% of them seen just once. The hyperthyroidism was newly diagnosed and had lasted under 2 months; the patients were aged 18 to 65. Not enrolled were patients with uncontrolled infection, other autoimmune disease, pregnancy or lactation. With respect to this clonotype: Its target is not known.

The chain links TRBV5-1 to TRBJ1-2, with TRBD1 matching over 8 bases. The TCR comes from a woman aged 40 to 50 with Graves' hyperthyroidism. Sequenced material: blood. In DNA form, the CDR3 reads TGCGCCAGCAGCTTACGGACAGGGAGTGATGGCTACACCTTC. Amino acid sequence: CASSLRTGSDGYTF.